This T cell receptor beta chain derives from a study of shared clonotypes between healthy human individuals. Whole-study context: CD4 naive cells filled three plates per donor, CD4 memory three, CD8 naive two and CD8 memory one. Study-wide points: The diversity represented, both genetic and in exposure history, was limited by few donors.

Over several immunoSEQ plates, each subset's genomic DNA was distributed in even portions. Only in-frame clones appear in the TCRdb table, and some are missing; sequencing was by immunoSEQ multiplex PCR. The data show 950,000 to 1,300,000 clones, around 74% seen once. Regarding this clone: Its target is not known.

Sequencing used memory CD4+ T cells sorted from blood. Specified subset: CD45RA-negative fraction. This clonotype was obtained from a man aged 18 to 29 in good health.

The CDR3 bases are TGCAGCGTGCACCTCTCCTACGAGCAGTACTTC. It specifies CSVHLSYEQYF. This chain connects TRBV29-1 to TRBJ2-7, with D hard to call. Germline lookup yields CDR1 SQVTM and CDR2 ANQGSEA. The CDR3 has 11 amino acids. Trimming took off 6 bases at V and 0 bases at J, with 6 bases between the two ends.